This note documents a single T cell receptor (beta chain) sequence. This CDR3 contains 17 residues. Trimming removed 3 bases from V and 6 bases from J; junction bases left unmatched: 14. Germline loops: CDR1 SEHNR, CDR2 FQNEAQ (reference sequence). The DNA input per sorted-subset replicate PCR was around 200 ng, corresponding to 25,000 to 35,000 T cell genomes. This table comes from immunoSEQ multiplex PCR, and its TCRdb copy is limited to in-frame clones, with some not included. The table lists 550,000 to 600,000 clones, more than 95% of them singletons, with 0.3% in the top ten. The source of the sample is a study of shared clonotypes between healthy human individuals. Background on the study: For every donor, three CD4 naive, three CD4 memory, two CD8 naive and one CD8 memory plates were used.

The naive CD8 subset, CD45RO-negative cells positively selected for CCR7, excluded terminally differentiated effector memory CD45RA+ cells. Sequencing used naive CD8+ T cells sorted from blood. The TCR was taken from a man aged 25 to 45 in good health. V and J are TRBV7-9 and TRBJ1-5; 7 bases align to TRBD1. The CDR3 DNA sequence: TGTGCCAGCAGCTTTAATGAGGCGACAGGGTGGAGTCAGCCCCAGCATTTT. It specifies CASSFNEATGWSQPQHF.